This T cell receptor (beta chain) is from a study of CD8 T cells in ankylosing spondylitis (dated by TCRdb to the late 2010s). Context from the whole study: The study profiled T cell receptor beta repertoires in healthy donors and ankylosing spondylitis patients to find disease-linked TCR variants. Peripheral blood was sampled, and synovial fluid was additionally collected from ankylosing spondylitis patients. The full study cohort comprised around 23 ankylosing spondylitis patients and 85 to 120 healthy donors. Paper-wide results and their limitations: Blood from ankylosing spondylitis patients appeared to be characterized by a TCR beta motif composed of 7 to 9 highly homologous amino acid variants. Significant enrichment of the disease-linked clones was reported in matched synovial fluid samples from ankylosing spondylitis patients. The disease-linked clones had a CD8+ phenotype and were found at relatively low frequencies in peripheral blood. Some motif variants were previously reported in synovial fluid and blood of reactive arthritis patients, suggesting common disease-initiation mechanisms.

Sequencing instrument: Illumina HiSeq 2500. Quantitative 5'-RACE with molecular barcodes was used to prepare TCR beta libraries. The paper's processing steps were these. Disease-linked TCR variants were identified with a new computational method built on a probabilistic model of VDJ rearrangement. Clones were called with MiXCR by TCRdb after fastp trimmed the public reads at Q25, and only in-frame beta chains were retained. Entries are consolidated by CDR3 protein sequence, retaining the most common genes and DNA. These V and J calls rely on TCRdb rather than the paper's analysis. The sample table lists some 130,000 distinct CDR3 sequences, 9.5% to 12% of them with a count of one. Jointly, the top ten make up about 3.8% of the sample. Spanning cysteine to phenylalanine, the CDR3 consists of 16 amino acids. The only DNA kept is the CDR3, 48 bases in frame from the first base. The germline V gene (reference sequence) sets CDR1 to LGHDT and CDR2 to YNNKEL. V has 4 bases trimmed and J has 1 base trimmed; junction bases matching no gene number 7.

Many counts were recorded for this clonotype. The antigen it recognizes is unknown. Base-call qualities are not available, and no considerably larger clone is one nucleotide away. The sequence came from a female donor with ankylosing spondylitis or in good health (not recorded which). Sequencing used blood, either unsorted or a sorted T cell fraction (not recorded which). The chain is made from TRBV3-1 and TRBJ2-3; 8 nucleotides in the junction match TRBD2. The CDR3 protein: CASSRLRAGGTDTQYF. The DNA sequence is as follows: TGTGCCAGCAGCCGTCTTCGAGCGGGAGGCACAGATACGCAGTATTTT.